This TCR beta chain emerged from a study of blood T cells in healthy people across ages. V lost 7 bases and J lost 0, with 9 bases in between. Germline CDR1 reads MNHEY; CDR2 reads SVGAGI. CDR3 size: 13 residues. Points from the study as a whole: The donors' CMV status was not determined, possibly confounding changes in expanded clonotypes.

With respect to this clonotype: Its target is unknown.

Alongside a J-beta primer mix, a sample-barcoded 5' primer served in a second PCR lasting roughly 6 to 12 cycles. TCRdb analysed the 5' RACE reads with MiXCR anew, one entry per CDR3 protein. The sample records hundreds of thousands of distinct CDR3 sequences, around 32% being singletons. The receptor's source is a woman at least 80 years old in good health. V usage is TRBV6-5 and J usage is TRBJ1-1, with D possibly TRBD1 on 5 matching bases. The sequenced sample was blood. DNA of the CDR3: TGTGCCAGCACAGGGAACCTGAACACTGAAGCTTTCTTT. Its translation: CASTGNLNTEAFF.